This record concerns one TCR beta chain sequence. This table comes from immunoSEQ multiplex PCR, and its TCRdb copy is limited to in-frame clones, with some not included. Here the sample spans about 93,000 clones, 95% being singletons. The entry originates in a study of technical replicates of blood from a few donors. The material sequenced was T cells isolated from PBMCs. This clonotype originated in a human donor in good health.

DNA of the CDR3: TGTGCCAGCAGTTTTAGTACTAGGTACGAGCAGTACTTC. Translated: CASSFSTRYEQYF. The chain combines TRBV27 with TRBJ2-7; a possible D gene is TRBD2 (5 bases). CDR1 is MNHEY and CDR2 is SMNVEV in the germline V gene (reference sequence). Trimming removed 3 bases from V and 4 bases from J, with 10 bases in between. The CDR3 consists of 13 residues.